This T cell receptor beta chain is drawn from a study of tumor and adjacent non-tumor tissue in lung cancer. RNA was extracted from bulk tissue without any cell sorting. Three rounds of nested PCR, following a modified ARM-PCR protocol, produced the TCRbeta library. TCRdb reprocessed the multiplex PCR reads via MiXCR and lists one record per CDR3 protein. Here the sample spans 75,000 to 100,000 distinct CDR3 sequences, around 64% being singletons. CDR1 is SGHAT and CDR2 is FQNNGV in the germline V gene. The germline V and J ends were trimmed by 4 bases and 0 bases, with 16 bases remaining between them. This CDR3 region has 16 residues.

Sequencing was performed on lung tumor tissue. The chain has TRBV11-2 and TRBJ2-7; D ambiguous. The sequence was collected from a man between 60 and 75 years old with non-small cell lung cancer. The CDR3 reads CASSSLRGIFSYEQYF. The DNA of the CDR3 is TGTGCCAGCAGCTCCCTCCGTGGGATCTTCTCCTACGAGCAGTACTTC. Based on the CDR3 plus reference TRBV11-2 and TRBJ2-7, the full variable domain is EAGVAQSPRYKIIEKRQSVAFWCNPISGHATLYWYQQILGQGPKLLIQFQNNGVVDDSQLPKDRFSAERLKGVDSTLKIQPAKLEDSAVYLCASSSLRGIFSYEQYFGPGTRLTVT.